Listed here are 27 T cell receptor beta chains from one sample, sequenced in a study of blood T cell repertoires in COVID-19. The table came from immunoSEQ multiplex PCR; TCRdb's copy has only in-frame clones and leaves some out. The sample has 45,000 to 60,000 clones; approximately 91% are singletons. The source material was peripheral blood. The receptors were gathered from a man aged 50-60 years with active COVID-19.

The rearrangement links TRBV19 to TRBJ2-6; D perhaps matches TRBD1 (6 bases). Per the germline V gene, CDR1 is LNHDA and CDR2 is SQIVND (reference sequence). V gave up 5 bases and J gave up 0 bases, with 11 bases separating them. The CDR3 totals 16 residues. The CDR3 coding sequence is TGTGCCAGTAGTTGGGGGCAGGCCTCTGGGGCCAACGTCCTGACTTTC. Translating it yields CASSWGQASGANVLTF. The whole variable domain, filled in from reference TRBV19 and TRBJ2-6, reads DGGITQSPKYLFRKEGQNVTLSCEQNLNHDAMYWYRQDPGQGLRLIYYSQIVNDFQKGDIAEGYSVSREKKESFPLTVTSAQKNPTAFYLCASSWGQASGANVLTFGAGSRLTVL.

The gene calls are TRBV5-1 and TRBJ1-5, with D tentatively TRBD1 (5 bases). CDR3 length: 15 residues. Germline-derived CDR1 and CDR2 are SGHRS and YFSETQ. V was clipped by 0 bases and J by 6 bases, with 13 bases between them. Here the CDR3 reads CASSLDGGNFQPQHF. The CDR3 DNA reads TGCGCCAGCAGCTTGGACGGGGGGAATTTTCAGCCCCAGCATTTT.

The gene calls are TRBV21-1 and TRBJ2-1; TRBD2, the D gene given by the table, was not confirmed from the DNA. TRBV21-1 is a pseudogene. This CDR3 region has 23 residues. The CDR3 reads CASSSRDRVPGTSGREAYNEQFF. The CDR3 nucleotides read TGTGCCAGCAGCTCCCGGGACAGGGTTCCCGGGACTAGCGGGAGGGAGGCCTACAATGAGCAGTTCTTC.

This clone was counted between two and nine times. The chain couples TRBV7-2 to TRBJ2-7; 7 bases are a match to TRBD1. Per the germline V gene, CDR1 is SGHTA and CDR2 is FQGNSA. J gave up 4 bases and V 5 bases, and 8 bases lay outside the gene matches. The CDR3 spans 14 residues. CDR3 bases: TGTGCCAGCAGCCCCCACGGACAGGTGTACGAGCAGTACTTC. This encodes CASSPHGQVYEQYF.

V and J are TRBV9 and TRBJ1-3; D ambiguous. Germline CDR1 reads SGDLS; CDR2 reads YYNGEE. The CDR3 has 15 amino acids. V was trimmed by 6 bases and J by 4 bases, leaving 17 bases between them. The CDR3 protein is CASNRSPGLGNTIYF. CDR3 DNA sequence: TGTGCCAGCAACAGATCGCCGGGATTAGGAAACACCATATATTTT.

The chain recombines TRBV19 with TRBJ1-1; no clear D. Trimming took off 2 bases at V and 1 base at J, with 8 bases between the two ends. This CDR3 is 14 amino acids long. In germline, CDR1 is LNHDA, CDR2 SQIVND (reference sequence). In DNA form, the CDR3 reads TGTGCCAGTAGTATACCTCGAGAGAACACTGAAGCTTTCTTT. Its translation is CASSIPRENTEAFF.

This sequence joins TRBV2 and TRBJ2-1; D gene ambiguous. Germline loops: CDR1 SNHLY, CDR2 FYNNEI. The CDR3 covers 12 residues. Trimming cost V 8 bases and J 4 bases, with 9 bases left between them. CDR3 nucleotides: TGTGCCAGCCTCCTACTATACAATGAGCAGTTCTTC. Its translation: CASLLLYNEQFF. Combining the CDR3 with reference TRBV2 and TRBJ2-1 gives the whole variable domain EPEVTQTPSHQVTQMGQEVILRCVPISNHLYFYWYRQILGQKVEFLVSFYNNEISEKSEIFDDQFSVERPDGSNFTLKIRSTKLEDSAMYFCASLLLYNEQFFGPGTRLTVL.

The CDR3 DNA sequence: TGTGCCAGCAGTATTACGACTAGCGGGACCGGGGAGCTGTTTTTT. This sequence encodes CASSITTSGTGELFF. J is TRBJ2-2 and V is TRBV6-5; 10 nucleotides match TRBD2. Trimming cost V 5 bases and J 5 bases; bases outside gene matches: 5. Looked up from germline, CDR1 is MNHEY and CDR2 is SVGAGI. The CDR3 is 15 residues long.

The CDR3 here is CASSPPARAHNEQFF. Here the CDR3 DNA reads TGTGCCAGCAGTCCCCCCGCGAGGGCACACAATGAGCAGTTCTTC. This chain joins TRBV27 and TRBJ2-1; D is perhaps TRBD2 (5 bases). The CDR3 consists of 15 residues. V lost 5 bases and J 5 bases, leaving 16 bases between the germline ends. Germline V lookup: CDR1 MNHEY, CDR2 SMNVEV (reference sequence).

About this clone itself: The junction shows a germline mismatch at one end, possibly a read error. The chain combines TRBV7-8 with TRBJ1-6, with a possible D match to TRBD1 (5 bases). Germline values: CDR1 SGHVS, CDR2 FQNEAQ. The CDR3 runs 15 residues. The CDR3 sequence: CASSTRDSSNSPLHF. The CDR3 DNA follows: TGTGCCAGCAGCACGCGGGACTCCTCTAATTCACCCCTCCACTTT. The variable domain in full, with the rest retrieved from reference TRBV7-8 and TRBJ1-6, is GAGVSQSPRYKVAKRGQDVALRCDPISGHVSLFWYQQALGQGPEFLTYFQNEAQLDKSGLPSDRFFAERPEGSVSTLKIQRTQQEDSAVYLCASSTRDSSNSPLHFGNGTRLTVT.

The chain links TRBV28 to TRBJ1-6; D is ambiguous. The V end was cut by 6 bases, the J end by 2 bases, with 11 bases between. This CDR3 spans 15 amino acids. From germline, CDR1 is MDHEN and CDR2 SYDVKM. The CDR3, as DNA: TGTGCCAGCAGCGCCAATAGTCCCTATAATTCACCCCTCCACTTT. Protein: CASSANSPYNSPLHF. Looking up the rest from reference TRBV28 and TRBJ1-6 gives the full variable domain: DVKVTQSSRYLVKRTGEKVFLECVQDMDHENMFWYRQDPGLGLRLIYFSYDVKMKEKGDIPEGYSVSREKKERFSLILESASTNQTSMYLCASSANSPYNSPLHFGNGTRLTVT.

The chain links TRBV3-1 (or the pseudogene TRBV3-2) to TRBJ1-2, with D maybe TRBD1 (5 bases). CDR3 size: 15 residues. Per germline, CDR1 LGHDT and CDR2 YNNKEL (reference sequence). The ends were cut back, 4 bases at V and 4 bases at J, with 16 bases in the middle. CDR3 sequence reads: CASSRPQTDIYGYTF. The CDR3 DNA reads TGTGCCAGCAGCCGACCTCAGACAGACATCTATGGCTACACCTTC.

Only a few counts were recorded for this clone. The chain has TRBV10-3 and TRBJ2-7; 7 bases map to TRBD1. Germline CDR1 ENHRY, CDR2 SYGVKD. This CDR3 region has 17 residues. V trimming: 5 bases; J trimming: 0 bases; junction bases outside the gene matches: 13. CDR3 sequence reads: CAISLLTGVGRSYEQYF. The CDR3 bases are TGTGCCATCAGTTTATTAACAGGGGTCGGGCGCTCCTACGAGCAGTACTTC.

This chain joins TRBV24-1 and TRBJ1-5; D is uncertain. Germline assignment: CDR1 KGHDR and CDR2 SFDVKD. The V and J ends lost 4 bases and 0 bases respectively, with 3 bases between them. This CDR3 is 13 amino acids long. The CDR3 here is CATSDHSNQPQHF. The CDR3, as DNA: TGTGCCACCAGTGACCATAGCAATCAGCCCCAGCATTTT.

V is TRBV27 and J is TRBJ1-4; 7 bases are a match to TRBD1. With 10 bases clipped from V and 8 bases from J, the junction kept 10 bases outside the gene matches. The germline V gene encodes CDR1 MNHEY and CDR2 SMNVEV (reference sequence). This CDR3 has 13 amino acids. In DNA form, the CDR3 reads TGTGCCACCCGAGGGGGCATTTCGGAAAAACTGTTTTTT. Translated: CATRGGISEKLFF. The whole variable domain, filled in from reference TRBV27 and TRBJ1-4, reads EAQVTQNPRYLITVTGKKLTVTCSQNMNHEYMSWYRQDPGLGLRQIYYSMNVEVTDKGDVPEGYKVSRKEKRNFPLILESPSPNQTSLYFCATRGGISEKLFFGSGTQLSVL.

The chain links TRBV6-2 or TRBV6-3 to TRBJ1-5; the D gene is possibly TRBD1 (5 bases). CDR1 and CDR2 (germline): MNHEY, SVGEGT. V shed 5 bases and J shed 3 bases, with 11 bases lying between them. The CDR3 covers 14 residues. The CDR3: CASSGRAFNQPQHF. The CDR3 nucleotides are TGTGCCAGCAGTGGCAGGGCTTTCAATCAGCCCCAGCATTTT.

The chain links TRBV5-6 to TRBJ1-6; 7 bases are shared with TRBD1. With 5 bases clipped from V and 5 bases from J, the junction kept 7 bases outside the gene matches. Germline-derived CDR1 and CDR2 are SGHDT and YYEEEE. This CDR3 is 15 amino acids long. For the CDR3, the DNA is TGTGCCAGCAGAAAGACAGGGCTGAATAATTCACCCCTCCACTTT. It is translated as CASRKTGLNNSPLHF.

The chain has TRBV9 and TRBJ1-3; D not certain. This CDR3 is built from 15 residues. The germline V and J ends were trimmed by 2 bases and 0 bases, with 9 bases remaining between them. Germline lookup yields CDR1 SGDLS and CDR2 YYNGEE. The CDR3 DNA sequence: TGTGCCAGCAGCGTCGACGGAGACTCTGGAAACACCATATATTTT. It yields the protein CASSVDGDSGNTIYF.

V is TRBV24-1 and J is TRBJ2-2; 8 nucleotides agree with TRBD1. Germline CDR1 KGHDR, CDR2 SFDVKD. V shed 10 bases, J shed 3 bases, and the junction held 3 bases outside the gene matches. This CDR3 has 13 residues. In nucleotides, the CDR3 is TGTGCCACTAGACAGGGGTACACCGGGGAGCTGTTTTTT. This translates into CATRQGYTGELFF.

The rearrangement links TRBV9 to TRBJ2-2; 14 nucleotides match TRBD2. Germline lookup yields CDR1 SGDLS and CDR2 YYNGEE. J gave up 8 bases and V 4 bases, and 16 bases lay outside the gene matches. The CDR3 covers 19 residues. The CDR3 bases are TGTGCCAGCAGCCTCCGGGACACTGGGACTAGCGGGAGATTGGGGGAGCTGTTTTTT. Translated: CASSLRDTGTSGRLGELFF.

The rearrangement uses TRBV6-5 and TRBJ2-7; 9 bases align to TRBD1. V lost 6 bases to trimming and J lost 5 bases; unmatched junction nucleotides: 8. Germline lookup yields CDR1 MNHEY and CDR2 SVGAGI. The CDR3 runs 14 residues. The CDR3 DNA reads as TGTGCCAGCAGGGTACAGGGGGCCGGGGACGAGCAGTACTTC. The encoded protein is CASRVQGAGDEQYF.

This clone has only one observation. The rearrangement links TRBV7-2 to TRBJ2-5; weak D call: TRBD1 (7 bases). There are 15 residues in the CDR3. Between the trimmed V and J ends, which lost 5 bases and 0 bases, there was a span of 13 bases. CDR1 and CDR2 (germline): SGHTA, FQGNSA. CDR3 in amino acids: CASSNRGGYQETQYF. The CDR3 DNA follows: TGTGCCAGCAGCAACAGGGGAGGCTACCAAGAGACCCAGTACTTC.

The rearrangement joins TRBV5-8 to TRBJ1-5; D is undetermined. Trimming pared 5 bases from V and 2 bases from J, leaving 5 bases between. Germline CDR1 is SGHTS and CDR2 is YDEGEE. The CDR3 covers 12 residues. CDR3 nucleotide sequence: TGTGCCAGCAGATATGGCAATCAGCCCCAGCATTTT. This translates into CASRYGNQPQHF.

The chain is built from TRBV5-5 and TRBJ2-4, with D possibly matching TRBD1 (6 bases). V shed 6 bases and J shed 13 bases, with 32 bases lying between them. Germline V CDR1 and CDR2: SGHKS, YYEKEE (reference sequence). The CDR3 sequence is 17 residues long. The CDR3 nucleotides are TGTGCCAGCACGTCCCCAAAAGGACAGTTTTCAAAAAGAGGGCAGTACTTC. Protein product: CASTSPKGQFSKRGQYF.

The chain couples TRBV9 to TRBJ1-4; unclear D gene. CDR3 length: 13 amino acids. Germline V gives CDR1 SGDLS, CDR2 YYNGEE. The V and J ends lost 7 bases and 4 bases respectively, with 11 bases between them. The CDR3: CASGSVSNEKLFF. In DNA form, the CDR3 reads TGTGCCAGCGGTTCCGTTAGTAATGAAAAACTGTTTTTT.

The chain couples TRBV10-3 to TRBJ2-7; D is unclear. The germline gives CDR1 ENHRY, CDR2 SYGVKD. The length of the CDR3 is 13 residues. The V end was cut by 0 bases, the J end by 7 bases, with 10 bases between. This CDR3 is CAISESRNSEQYV. The DNA for the CDR3 is TGTGCCATCAGTGAGTCCAGGAACTCAGAGCAGTACGTC.

The V and J genes are TRBV25-1 and TRBJ2-3; 12 bases map to TRBD2. Losses at the gene ends were 2 bases for V and 1 base for J; bases not matched to a gene: 1. CDR3 size: 16 residues. CDR1 is MGHDK, CDR2 SYGVNS, per germline. The DNA of the CDR3 is TGTGCCAGCAGTGAACTAGCGGGGGGGCGCACAGATACGCAGTATTTT. Residues: CASSELAGGRTDTQYF.